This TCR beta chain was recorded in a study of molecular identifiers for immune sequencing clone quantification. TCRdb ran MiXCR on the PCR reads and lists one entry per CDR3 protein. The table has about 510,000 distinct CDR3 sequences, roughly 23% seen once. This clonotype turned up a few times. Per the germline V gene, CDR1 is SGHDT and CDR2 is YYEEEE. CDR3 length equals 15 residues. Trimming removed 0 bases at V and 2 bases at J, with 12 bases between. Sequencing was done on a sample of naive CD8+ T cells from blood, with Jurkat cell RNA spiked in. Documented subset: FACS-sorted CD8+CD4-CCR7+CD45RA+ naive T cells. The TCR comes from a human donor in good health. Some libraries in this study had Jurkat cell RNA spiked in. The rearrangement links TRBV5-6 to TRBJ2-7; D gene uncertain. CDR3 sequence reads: CASSLAAGLTYEQYF. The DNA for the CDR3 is TGTGCCAGCAGCTTGGCCGCAGGTCTTACCTACGAGCAGTACTTC. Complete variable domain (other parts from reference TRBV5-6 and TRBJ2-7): DAGVTQSPTHLIKTRGQQVTLRCSPKSGHDTVSWYQQALGQGPQFIFQYYEEEERQRGNFPDRFSGHQFPNYSSELNVNALLLGDSALYLCASSLAAGLTYEQYFGPGTRLTVT.